These T cell receptor beta chains were read from a single sample in a study of tumor-infiltrating lymphocytes in localized non-small cell lung cancer. The assay was immunoSEQ multiplex PCR, and TCRdb's table has in-frame clones only and misses some. The table includes under 25,000 clones, approximately 71% detected once. The sample taken for sequencing was lung tumor tissue. These receptors were collected from a human donor with non-small cell lung cancer. Each CDR3 is given with its conserved first and last residue. Fields, in order: CDR3 DNA, CDR3 protein, J gene, D gene, V gene, clone size. D genes are given only for firm matches. Size values are once, few and many counts, or a class for expanded clones, and some rows have none.

cdr3_nt: TGTGCCAGCAGCTTAGCCACAGGCCGACTAGCCAAAAACATTCAGTACTTC
cdr3_aa: CASSLATGRLAKNIQYF
j_call: TRBJ2-4
d_call: NA
v_call: TRBV7-9
clone_size: medium-sized

cdr3_nt: TGCAGCGCCAGGGGTGAACTTGAAGCTTTCTTT
cdr3_aa: CSARGELEAFF
j_call: TRBJ1-1
d_call: NA
v_call: TRBV29-1
clone_size: NA

cdr3_nt: TGTGCCAGCAGTTTCTCGCAAACAGGTTCGCAAGGCTACACCTTC
cdr3_aa: CASSFSQTGSQGYTF
j_call: TRBJ1-2
d_call: NA
v_call: TRBV28
clone_size: medium-sized

cdr3_nt: TGTGCCAGCAGTTACTCTAAATGGCTAGCGGTAGATACGCAGTATTTT
cdr3_aa: CASSYSKWLAVDTQYF
j_call: TRBJ2-3
d_call: TRBD2
v_call: TRBV6-5
clone_size: NA

cdr3_nt: TGTGCCAGCACCTCGTCGGGCGGGAGGGCCTACGAGCAGTACTTC
cdr3_aa: CASTSSGGRAYEQYF
j_call: TRBJ2-7
d_call: TRBD2
v_call: TRBV7-2
clone_size: NA

cdr3_nt: TGCGCCAGCAGCCTCGACAGGGGTGTTGGGAATGAAAAACTGTTTTTT
cdr3_aa: CASSLDRGVGNEKLFF
j_call: TRBJ1-4
d_call: TRBD1
v_call: TRBV4-1
clone_size: NA

cdr3_nt: TGCGCCAGCAGCTGGGGACAAAAGTGGGGCAATCAGCCCCAGCATTTT
cdr3_aa: CASSWGQKWGNQPQHF
j_call: TRBJ1-5
d_call: NA
v_call: TRBV5-1
clone_size: NA

cdr3_nt: TGTGCCAGCAGTGAGCGGGGGGCCTATGAGCAGTTCTTC
cdr3_aa: CASSERGAYEQFF
j_call: TRBJ2-1
d_call: TRBD2
v_call: TRBV25-1
clone_size: NA

cdr3_nt: TGTGCCAGCAGTCCCGGACTAGCGGGAAATGTAGATACGCAGTATTTT
cdr3_aa: CASSPGLAGNVDTQYF
j_call: TRBJ2-3
d_call: TRBD2
v_call: TRBV27
clone_size: NA

cdr3_nt: TGTGCCAGCAGCCAAGTCCGCGGAGGATTCGAGCAGTACTTC
cdr3_aa: CASSQVRGGFEQYF
j_call: TRBJ2-7
d_call: NA
v_call: TRBV7-8
clone_size: NA

cdr3_nt: TGCAGCGTTGAGGCAGGGGGCTACTATGGCTACACCTTC
cdr3_aa: CSVEAGGYYGYTF
j_call: TRBJ1-2
d_call: TRBD1
v_call: TRBV29-1
clone_size: NA

cdr3_nt: TGCGCCAGCAGCCCCCGGGGACAGGGGGCCACCGGGGAGCTGTTTTTT
cdr3_aa: CASSPRGQGATGELFF
j_call: TRBJ2-2
d_call: TRBD1
v_call: TRBV4-1
clone_size: NA

cdr3_nt: TGTGCCAGTGGACAACTGCTAAAAGAGACCCAGTACTTC
cdr3_aa: CASGQLLKETQYF
j_call: TRBJ2-5
d_call: NA
v_call: TRBV2
clone_size: NA

cdr3_nt: TGTGCCAGCAGCCAAGGACGGATGCAAGAGACCCAGTACTTC
cdr3_aa: CASSQGRMQETQYF
j_call: TRBJ2-5
d_call: NA
v_call: TRBV4-2
clone_size: NA

cdr3_nt: TGCAGCGTTGAAATTGGCACACGACCCTACGAGCAGTACTTC
cdr3_aa: CSVEIGTRPYEQYF
j_call: TRBJ2-7
d_call: NA
v_call: TRBV29-1
clone_size: NA

cdr3_nt: TGCAGCGTCTCGATGACTAGCGATTCCTACGAGCAGTACTTC
cdr3_aa: CSVSMTSDSYEQYF
j_call: TRBJ2-7
d_call: TRBD2
v_call: TRBV29-1
clone_size: NA

cdr3_nt: TGTGCCAGCAGTGAAGGGGCTAGGTACGAGCAGTACTTC
cdr3_aa: CASSEGARYEQYF
j_call: TRBJ2-7
d_call: NA
v_call: TRBV25-1
clone_size: once

cdr3_nt: TGTGCCAGTAGTATCGGACGGAAGAACACCGGGGAGCTGTTTTTT
cdr3_aa: CASSIGRKNTGELFF
j_call: TRBJ2-2
d_call: NA
v_call: TRBV19
clone_size: NA

cdr3_nt: TGCGCCAGCAGCCTCGGCGGGCCTTATAGCAATCAGCCCCAGCATTTT
cdr3_aa: CASSLGGPYSNQPQHF
j_call: TRBJ1-5
d_call: NA
v_call: TRBV4-1
clone_size: NA

cdr3_nt: TGTGCCAGCACCGAACCAGGGAGCCTTAACTATGGCTACACCTTC
cdr3_aa: CASTEPGSLNYGYTF
j_call: TRBJ1-2
d_call: NA
v_call: TRBV6-1
clone_size: NA

cdr3_nt: TGTGCCAGCAGAAATAGGGGCCAGAACACTGAAGCTTTCTTT
cdr3_aa: CASRNRGQNTEAFF
j_call: TRBJ1-1
d_call: NA
v_call: TRBV14
clone_size: few

cdr3_nt: TGTGCCAGCTCACCACGGCGGCCTAGCGGGAGTACCTACGAGCAGTACTTC
cdr3_aa: CASSPRRPSGSTYEQYF
j_call: TRBJ2-7
d_call: TRBD2
v_call: TRBV18
clone_size: NA

cdr3_nt: TGCGCCAGCAGCTTGGAGGTTACCGGGGAGCTGTTTTTT
cdr3_aa: CASSLEVTGELFF
j_call: TRBJ2-2
d_call: NA
v_call: TRBV5-1
clone_size: NA

cdr3_nt: TGTGCCAGCAGTCTAGGCGTACTCATGAACACTGAAGCTTTCTTT
cdr3_aa: CASSLGVLMNTEAFF
j_call: TRBJ1-1
d_call: NA
v_call: TRBV28
clone_size: NA

cdr3_nt: TGTGCCAGCAGTCAACGGTGGAGCTCCTACAATGAGCAGTTCTTC
cdr3_aa: CASSQRWSSYNEQFF
j_call: TRBJ2-1
d_call: NA
v_call: TRBV6-5
clone_size: once

cdr3_nt: TGTGCCAGCAAGAGGCGCCCCCCTTCCTACAATGAGCAGTTCTTC
cdr3_aa: CASKRRPPSYNEQFF
j_call: TRBJ2-1
d_call: NA
v_call: TRBV6-5
clone_size: NA

cdr3_nt: TGTGCCATCAGTGACGTCGGCATCTATGGCTACACCTTC
cdr3_aa: CAISDVGIYGYTF
j_call: TRBJ1-2
d_call: NA
v_call: TRBV10-3
clone_size: NA

cdr3_nt: TGCGCCAGCAGCTCTAGCTCCTACGAGCAGTACTTC
cdr3_aa: CASSSSSYEQYF
j_call: TRBJ2-7
d_call: NA
v_call: TRBV5-1
clone_size: NA

cdr3_nt: TGTGCCAGCAGCCCCGGGAACGGGATAGGCACTGAAGCTTTCTTT
cdr3_aa: CASSPGNGIGTEAFF
j_call: TRBJ1-1
d_call: NA
v_call: TRBV2
clone_size: NA

cdr3_nt: TGCGCCAGCAGCCAAGGACTAGCGGGATTCGAGCAGTACTTC
cdr3_aa: CASSQGLAGFEQYF
j_call: TRBJ2-7
d_call: TRBD2
v_call: TRBV4-3
clone_size: few

cdr3_nt: TGTGCCAGCAGCCCTAGCGGGCCCTCCTACGAGCAGTACTTC
cdr3_aa: CASSPSGPSYEQYF
j_call: TRBJ2-7
d_call: TRBD2
v_call: TRBV7-9
clone_size: NA